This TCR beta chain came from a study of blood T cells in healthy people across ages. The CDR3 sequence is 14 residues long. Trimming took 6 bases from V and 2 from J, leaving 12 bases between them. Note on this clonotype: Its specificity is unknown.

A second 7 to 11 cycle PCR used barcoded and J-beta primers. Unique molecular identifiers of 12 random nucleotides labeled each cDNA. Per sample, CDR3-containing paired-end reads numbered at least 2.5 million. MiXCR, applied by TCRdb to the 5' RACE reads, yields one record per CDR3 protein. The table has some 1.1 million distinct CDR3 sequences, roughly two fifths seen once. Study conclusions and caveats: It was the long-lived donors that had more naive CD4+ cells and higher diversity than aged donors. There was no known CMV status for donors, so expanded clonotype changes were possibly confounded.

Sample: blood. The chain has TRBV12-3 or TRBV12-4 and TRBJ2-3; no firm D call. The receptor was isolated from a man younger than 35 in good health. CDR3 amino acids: CASRLTGVTDTQYF. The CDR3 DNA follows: TGTGCCAGCAGACTTACTGGGGTCACAGATACGCAGTATTTT.